Shown below are 16 T cell receptor beta chains from a single sample sequenced in a study of blood T cell repertoires in COVID-19. The table came from immunoSEQ multiplex PCR; TCRdb's copy has only in-frame clones and leaves some out. The table has approximately 260,000 clones, 75% to 90% seen once; the top ten hold around 6%. Sequences were obtained from PBMCs or T cells enriched from blood (not recorded which). The receptors shown here come from a woman in her 30s with acute COVID-19.

The CDR3 coding sequence is TGTGCCATCAGTGAGGGGGGCAGGGTGGTCGCTGAAGCTTTCTTT. This encodes CAISEGGRVVAEAFF. The V and J genes are TRBV10-3 and TRBJ1-1; possible D gene TRBD1, 6 bases. The CDR3 consists of 15 residues. V lost 2 bases, J lost 6 bases, and 16 bases lay in between. The germline gives CDR1 ENHRY, CDR2 SYGVKD.

The J gene is TRBJ1-3, the V gene TRBV7-9; no clear D. CDR1 and CDR2 (germline): SEHNR, FQNEAQ (reference sequence). V was cut by 5 bases and J by 0 bases, with 14 bases left in between. This CDR3 contains 16 residues. The CDR3 nucleotides read TGTGCCAGCAGCCTGGGAGGCGGAACCTCTGGAAACACCATATATTTT. It yields the protein CASSLGGGTSGNTIYF.

The chain combines TRBV6-5 with TRBJ1-6, with a possible D match to TRBD1 (6 bases). The CDR3 is made up of 14 amino acids. Germline CDR1 and CDR2: MNHEY and SVGAGI. The germline V and J ends were trimmed by 5 bases and 5 bases, with 10 bases remaining between them. This CDR3 reads CASSPRQDNSPLHF. The CDR3 nucleotides are TGTGCCAGCAGTCCGAGACAGGATAATTCACCCCTCCACTTT.

The chain recombines TRBV2 with TRBJ2-4; D remains ambiguous. The V end was cut by 6 bases, the J end by 3 bases, with 12 bases between. This CDR3 is built from 14 residues. CDR1 is SNHLY, CDR2 FYNNEI, per germline. DNA of the CDR3: TGTGCCAGCAGCGCCGAGTTAGTCAAAAACATTCAGTACTTC. This encodes CASSAELVKNIQYF.

The rearrangement uses TRBV5-4 and TRBJ1-1; the match to TRBD1 covers 7 bases. Trimming at V came to 3 bases and at J to 1 base, leaving 6 bases not matched to a gene. The CDR3 is 15 amino acids. Germline V gene sequence: CDR1 SGHNT, CDR2 YYREEE (reference sequence). CDR3 sequence: CASSSQGVGNTEAFF. For the CDR3, the DNA is TGTGCCAGCAGCTCCCAGGGGGTAGGGAACACTGAAGCTTTCTTT.

This clone showed up just a few times. This rearrangement joins TRBV4-3 to TRBJ2-3; 8 nucleotides align to TRBD2. The CDR3 contains 16 residues. Germline CDR1 and CDR2: LGHNA and YSLEER. The junction had 8 bases not matched to a gene; V was cut back by 0 bases and J by 6 bases. The CDR3: CASSQEAAGVLDTQYF. The CDR3 nucleotides are TGCGCCAGCAGCCAAGAGGCAGCGGGAGTTCTGGATACGCAGTATTTT.

This clone was detected only a few times. The gene calls are TRBV2 and TRBJ2-2, with 7 bases aligning to TRBD1. The CDR3 runs to 15 residues. V lost 7 bases, J lost 4 bases, and 9 bases stayed unmatched. From germline, CDR1 is SNHLY and CDR2 FYNNEI. CDR3 residues: CASTERQGVTGELFF. CDR3 coding DNA: TGTGCCAGCACCGAAAGGCAGGGGGTCACCGGGGAGCTGTTTTTT.

This chain links TRBV15 with TRBJ2-2, with no clear D. The length of the CDR3 is 14 residues. Trimming removed 1 base from V and 4 bases from J, with 7 bases in between. Germline CDR1 is LNHNV and CDR2 is YYDKDF (reference sequence). The CDR3 region is CATSRASVTGELFF. The DNA for the CDR3 is TGTGCCACCAGCAGAGCGTCAGTCACCGGGGAGCTGTTTTTT. The full variable domain, completed using reference TRBV15 and TRBJ2-2, is DAMVIQNPRYQVTQFGKPVTLSCSQTLNHNVMYWYQQKSSQAPKLLFHYYDKDFNNEADTPDNFQSRRPNTSFCFLDIRSPGLGDTAMYLCATSRASVTGELFFGEGSRLTVL.

The chain is built from TRBV28 and TRBJ2-5, with 8 bases matching TRBD2. This CDR3 spans 15 amino acids. V trimming: 2 bases; J trimming: 1 base; junction bases outside the gene matches: 3. Germline CDR1 and CDR2: MDHEN and SYDVKM. CDR3 coding DNA: TGTGCCAGCAGTTTAGGCGGGGGGACCCAAGAGACCCAGTACTTC. Translated, it gives CASSLGGGTQETQYF. Based on the CDR3 plus reference TRBV28 and TRBJ2-5, the full variable domain is DVKVTQSSRYLVKRTGEKVFLECVQDMDHENMFWYRQDPGLGLRLIYFSYDVKMKEKGDIPEGYSVSREKKERFSLILESASTNQTSMYLCASSLGGGTQETQYFGPGTRLLVL.

This chain joins TRBV28 and TRBJ2-7, with 8 bases matching TRBD1. Germline V CDR1 and CDR2: MDHEN, SYDVKM. The CDR3 extends over 13 amino acids. With V trimmed by 8 bases and J by 4 bases, 7 bases remained unmatched. CDR3: CASETGVIYEQYF. CDR3 sequence (DNA): TGTGCCAGCGAGACAGGGGTGATTTACGAGCAGTACTTC.

The chain joins TRBV28 to TRBJ2-7, with 7 bases identical to TRBD1. Germline loops: CDR1 MDHEN, CDR2 SYDVKM. V trimming: 5 bases; J trimming: 6 bases; junction bases outside the gene matches: 13. The CDR3 sequence is 15 residues long. The CDR3 protein is CASSVRQGAIAEQYF. The CDR3 bases are TGTGCCAGCAGTGTTCGACAGGGCGCGATCGCCGAGCAGTACTTC.

The chain combines TRBV28 with TRBJ2-5; D perhaps matches TRBD2 (7 bases). The CDR3 extends over 16 amino acids. Germline values: CDR1 MDHEN, CDR2 SYDVKM. The V end lost 5 bases, the J end lost 5 bases, and 21 bases lay between the germline ends. In DNA form, the CDR3 reads TGTGCCAGCAGTCACCCGCGAGGGGGGGACGGGGAGACCCAGTACTTC. It yields the protein CASSHPRGGDGETQYF.

This chain uses TRBV7-8 with TRBJ2-7; TRBD2 might be the D (5 bases). The CDR3 is 18 residues long. Between the trimmed V and J ends, which lost 3 bases and 0 bases, there was a span of 21 bases. Germline CDR1 is SGHVS and CDR2 is FQNEAQ. The CDR3 DNA reads TGTGCCAGCAGCTTTACCGTTAGAAGACTAACCAGCTCCTACGAGCAGTACTTC. Protein sequence: CASSFTVRRLTSSYEQYF.

This clone was detected a few times. The chain has TRBV18 and TRBJ2-5, with TRBD1 matching 10 bases. The ends lost 6 bases at V and 5 bases at J; junction bases unmatched: 9. CDR3 length: 15 residues. Per germline, CDR1 KGHSH and CDR2 LQKENI. As DNA, the CDR3 is TGTGCCAGCTCTCCCGGGACAGGGGTTGTTGAGACCCAGTACTTC. Amino acid sequence: CASSPGTGVVETQYF. Supplemented by reference TRBV18 and TRBJ2-5, the full variable domain reads NAGVMQNPRHLVRRRGQEARLRCSPMKGHSHVYWYRQLPEEGLKFMVYLQKENIIDESGMPKERFSAEFPKEGPSILRIQQVVRGDSAAYFCASSPGTGVVETQYFGPGTRLLVL.

The gene calls are TRBV28 and TRBJ1-5, with 9 bases identical to TRBD1. The CDR3 extends over 16 amino acids. J was trimmed by 5 bases and V by 3 bases; bases with no gene match: 8. Germline assignment: CDR1 MDHEN and CDR2 SYDVKM. This chain's CDR3 is CASSFGQGTLYQPQHF. The CDR3 DNA follows: TGTGCCAGCAGTTTCGGACAGGGGACCCTCTATCAGCCCCAGCATTTT.

V is TRBV10-3 and J is TRBJ2-7, with D uncertain. In germline, CDR1 is ENHRY, CDR2 SYGVKD. The V end was cut by 5 bases, the J end by 0 bases, with 5 bases between. The CDR3 extends over 12 amino acids. The CDR3 DNA reads TGTGCCATCAGTCACGGCTCCTACGAGCAGTACTTC. Its protein product is CAISHGSYEQYF.